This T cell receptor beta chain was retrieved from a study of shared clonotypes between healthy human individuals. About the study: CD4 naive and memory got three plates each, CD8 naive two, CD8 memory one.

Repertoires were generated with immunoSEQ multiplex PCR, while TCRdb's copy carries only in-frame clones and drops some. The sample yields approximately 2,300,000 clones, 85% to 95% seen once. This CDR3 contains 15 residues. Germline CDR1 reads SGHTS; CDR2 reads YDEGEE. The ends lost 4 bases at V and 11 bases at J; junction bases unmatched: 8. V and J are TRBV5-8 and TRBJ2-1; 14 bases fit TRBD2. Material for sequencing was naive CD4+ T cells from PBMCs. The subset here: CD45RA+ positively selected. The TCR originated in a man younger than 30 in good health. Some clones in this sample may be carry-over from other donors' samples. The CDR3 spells CASSPGLAGGGKQFF. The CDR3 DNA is TGTGCCAGCAGCCCCGGACTAGCGGGAGGCGGGAAGCAGTTCTTC.